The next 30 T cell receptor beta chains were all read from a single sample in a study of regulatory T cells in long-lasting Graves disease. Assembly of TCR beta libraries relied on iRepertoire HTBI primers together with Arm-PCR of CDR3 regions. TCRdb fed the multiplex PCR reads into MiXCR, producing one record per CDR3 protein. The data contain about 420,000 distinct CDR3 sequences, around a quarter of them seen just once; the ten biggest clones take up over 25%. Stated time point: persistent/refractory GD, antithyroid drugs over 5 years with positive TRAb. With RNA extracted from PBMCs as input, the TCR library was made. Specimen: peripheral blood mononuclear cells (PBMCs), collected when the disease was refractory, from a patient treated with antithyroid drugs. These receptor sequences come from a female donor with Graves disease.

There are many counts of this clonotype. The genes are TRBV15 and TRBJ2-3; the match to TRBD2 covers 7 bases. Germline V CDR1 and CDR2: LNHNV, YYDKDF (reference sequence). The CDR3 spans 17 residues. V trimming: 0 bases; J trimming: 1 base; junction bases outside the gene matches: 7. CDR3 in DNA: TGTGCCACCAGCAGAGATAAAGCGGGGTTGGGCACAGATACGCAGTATTTT. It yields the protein CATSRDKAGLGTDTQYF.

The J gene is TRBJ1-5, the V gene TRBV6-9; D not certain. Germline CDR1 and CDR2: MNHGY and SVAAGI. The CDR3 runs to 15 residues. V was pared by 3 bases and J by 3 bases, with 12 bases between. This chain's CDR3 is CASSYPANSNQPQHF. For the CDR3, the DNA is TGTGCCAGCAGTTACCCGGCGAATTCCAATCAGCCCCAGCATTTT.

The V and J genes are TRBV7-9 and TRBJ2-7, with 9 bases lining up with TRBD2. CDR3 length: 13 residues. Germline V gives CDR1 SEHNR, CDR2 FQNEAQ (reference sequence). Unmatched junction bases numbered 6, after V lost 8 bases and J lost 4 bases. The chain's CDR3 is CASVIAGEYEQYF. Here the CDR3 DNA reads TGTGCCAGCGTAATAGCGGGGGAATACGAGCAGTACTTC. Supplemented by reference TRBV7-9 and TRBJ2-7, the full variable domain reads DTGVSQNPRHKITKRGQNVTFRCDPISEHNRLYWYRQTLGQGPEFLTYFQNEAQLEKSRLLSDRFSAERPKGSFSTLEIQRTEQGDSAMYLCASVIAGEYEQYFGPGTRLTVT.

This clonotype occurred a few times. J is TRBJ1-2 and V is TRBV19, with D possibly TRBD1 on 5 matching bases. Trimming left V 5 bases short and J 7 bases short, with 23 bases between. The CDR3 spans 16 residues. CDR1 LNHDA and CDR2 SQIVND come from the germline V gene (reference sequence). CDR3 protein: CASSLTGTSAASGYTF. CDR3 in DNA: TGTGCCAGTAGTCTCACCGGGACCTCCGCCGCCAGTGGCTACACCTTC.

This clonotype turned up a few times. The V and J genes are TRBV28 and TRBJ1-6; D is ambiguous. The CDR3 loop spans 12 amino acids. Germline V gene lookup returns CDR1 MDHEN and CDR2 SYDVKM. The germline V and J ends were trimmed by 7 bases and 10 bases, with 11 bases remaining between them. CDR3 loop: CASTGVGSPLHF. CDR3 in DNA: TGTGCCAGCACCGGGGTAGGCTCACCCCTCCACTTT. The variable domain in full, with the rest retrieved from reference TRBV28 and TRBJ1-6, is DVKVTQSSRYLVKRTGEKVFLECVQDMDHENMFWYRQDPGLGLRLIYFSYDVKMKEKGDIPEGYSVSREKKERFSLILESASTNQTSMYLCASTGVGSPLHFGNGTRLTVT.

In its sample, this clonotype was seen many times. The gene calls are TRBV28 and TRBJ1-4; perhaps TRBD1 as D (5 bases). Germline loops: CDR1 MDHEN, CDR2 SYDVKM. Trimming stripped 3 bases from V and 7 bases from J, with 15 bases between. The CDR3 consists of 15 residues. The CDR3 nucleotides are TGTGCCAGCAGTTTTGTCCAGGGTAGGAGTGAAAAACTGTTTTTT. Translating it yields CASSFVQGRSEKLFF.

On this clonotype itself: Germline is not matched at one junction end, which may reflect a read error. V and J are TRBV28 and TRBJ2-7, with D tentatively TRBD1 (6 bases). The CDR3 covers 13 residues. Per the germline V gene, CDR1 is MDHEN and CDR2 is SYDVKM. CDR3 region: CASGLGRGYEQYF. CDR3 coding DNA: TGTGCCAGCGGTTTGGGCAGGGGCTACGAGCAGTACTTC.

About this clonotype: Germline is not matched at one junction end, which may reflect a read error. The DNA for the CDR3 is TGCACCAGCAGCTTGATACAGGGGTACGAGCAGTACTTC. Its protein product is CTSSLIQGYEQYF. The gene calls are TRBV5-1 and TRBJ2-7, with 7 bases aligning to TRBD1. The CDR3 length is 13 residues. CDR1 and CDR2 from the germline V gene are SGHRS and YFSETQ.

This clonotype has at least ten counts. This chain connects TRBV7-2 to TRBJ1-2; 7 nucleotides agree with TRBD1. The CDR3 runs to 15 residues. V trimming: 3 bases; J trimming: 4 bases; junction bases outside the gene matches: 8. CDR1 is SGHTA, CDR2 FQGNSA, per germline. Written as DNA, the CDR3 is TGTGCCAGCAGCTTCCCGACAGGGACCAGCTATGGCTACACCTTC. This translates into CASSFPTGTSYGYTF.

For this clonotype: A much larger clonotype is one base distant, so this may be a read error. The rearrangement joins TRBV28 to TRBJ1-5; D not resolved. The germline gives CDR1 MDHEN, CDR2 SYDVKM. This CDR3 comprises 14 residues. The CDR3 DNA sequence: TGTGCCTGCAGTAATCGATATAGCAATCAGCCCCAGCATTTT. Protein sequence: CACSNRYSNQPQHF.

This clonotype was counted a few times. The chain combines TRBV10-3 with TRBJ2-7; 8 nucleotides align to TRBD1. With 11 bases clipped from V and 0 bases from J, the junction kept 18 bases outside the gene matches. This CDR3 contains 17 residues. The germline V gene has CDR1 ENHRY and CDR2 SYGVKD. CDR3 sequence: CAPRGQALTSLSYEQYF. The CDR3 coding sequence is TGTGCCCCGCGGGGACAGGCCCTTACTTCACTCTCCTACGAGCAGTACTTC.

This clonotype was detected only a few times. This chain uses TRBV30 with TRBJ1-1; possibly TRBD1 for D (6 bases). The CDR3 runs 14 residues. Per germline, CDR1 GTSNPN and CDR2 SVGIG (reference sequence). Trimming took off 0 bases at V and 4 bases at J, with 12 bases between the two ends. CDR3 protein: CAWSVLGAGTEAFF. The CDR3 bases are TGTGCCTGGAGTGTTTTGGGGGCCGGCACTGAAGCTTTCTTT.

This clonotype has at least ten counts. The CDR3 DNA follows: TGTGCCAGCAGTTCCGGACATTTTGAAGCTTTCTTT. Its translation is CASSSGHFEAFF. The chain couples TRBV6-2 or TRBV6-3 to TRBJ1-1; D perhaps matches TRBD1 (5 bases). Trimming shortened V by 4 bases and J by 7 bases, and 10 bases separated the two germline ends. CDR1 is MNHEY, CDR2 SVGEGT, per germline. This CDR3 has 12 residues.

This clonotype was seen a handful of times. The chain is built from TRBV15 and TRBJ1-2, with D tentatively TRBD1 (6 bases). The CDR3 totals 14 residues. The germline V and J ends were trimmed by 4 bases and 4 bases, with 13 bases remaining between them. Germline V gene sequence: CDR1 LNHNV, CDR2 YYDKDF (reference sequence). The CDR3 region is CATSTVRTAYGYTF. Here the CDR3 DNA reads TGTGCCACCAGCACGGTGAGGACAGCCTATGGCTACACCTTC.

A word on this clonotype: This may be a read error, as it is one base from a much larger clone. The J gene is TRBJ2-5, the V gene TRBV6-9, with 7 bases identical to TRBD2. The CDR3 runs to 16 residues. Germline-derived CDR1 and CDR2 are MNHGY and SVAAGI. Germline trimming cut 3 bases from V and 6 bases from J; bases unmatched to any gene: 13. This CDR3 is CASSYTKRRELKTQYF. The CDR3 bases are TGTGCCAGCAGTTACACGAAGCGGCGGGAGTTAAAGACCCAGTACTTC.

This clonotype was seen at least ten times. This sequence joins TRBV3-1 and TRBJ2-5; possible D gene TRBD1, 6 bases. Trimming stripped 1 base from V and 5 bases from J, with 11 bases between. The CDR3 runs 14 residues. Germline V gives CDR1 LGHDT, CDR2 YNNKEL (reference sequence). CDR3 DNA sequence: TGTGCCAGCAGCCAAGCTGGGGGCGAGGAGACCCAGTACTTC. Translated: CASSQAGGEETQYF.

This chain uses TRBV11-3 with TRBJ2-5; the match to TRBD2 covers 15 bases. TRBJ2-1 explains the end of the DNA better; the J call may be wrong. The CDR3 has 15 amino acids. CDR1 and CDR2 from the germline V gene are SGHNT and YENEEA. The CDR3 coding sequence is TGTGCCAGCAGCTTAGATGGACTAGCGGGAGGGGGGCAGTTCTTC. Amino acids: CASSLDGLAGGGQFF.

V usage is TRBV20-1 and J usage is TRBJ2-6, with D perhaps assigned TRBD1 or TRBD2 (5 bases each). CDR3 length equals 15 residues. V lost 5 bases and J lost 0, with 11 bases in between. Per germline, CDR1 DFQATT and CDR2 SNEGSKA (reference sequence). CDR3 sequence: CSAWDLDSGANVLTF. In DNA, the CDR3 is TGCAGTGCTTGGGACCTCGACTCTGGGGCCAACGTCCTGACTTTC.

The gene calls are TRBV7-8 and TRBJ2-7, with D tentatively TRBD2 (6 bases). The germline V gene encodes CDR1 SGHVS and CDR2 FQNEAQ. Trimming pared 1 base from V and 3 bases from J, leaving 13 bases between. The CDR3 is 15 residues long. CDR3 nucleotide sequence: TGTGCCAGCAGCTTAGGTGGTGTCGGGAGCTACGAGCAGTACTTC. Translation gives CASSLGGVGSYEQYF.

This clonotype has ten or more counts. The CDR3 nucleotides are TGCAGCGTTTCAATCGGGACAGGGGGCTACGAGCAGTACTTC. Translating gives CSVSIGTGGYEQYF. The V call is TRBV29-1, the J call TRBJ2-7, with 11 positions matching TRBD1. Germline V lookup: CDR1 SQVTM, CDR2 ANQGSEA. The CDR3 runs 14 residues. Trimming cost V 5 bases and J 3 bases; bases outside gene matches: 6.

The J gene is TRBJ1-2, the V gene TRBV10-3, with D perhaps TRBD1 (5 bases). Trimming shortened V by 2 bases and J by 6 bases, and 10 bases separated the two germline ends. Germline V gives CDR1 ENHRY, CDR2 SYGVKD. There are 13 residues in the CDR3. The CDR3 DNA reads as TGTGCCATCAGTGAGGAGAGGGGACATGGCTACACCTTC. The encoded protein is CAISEERGHGYTF.

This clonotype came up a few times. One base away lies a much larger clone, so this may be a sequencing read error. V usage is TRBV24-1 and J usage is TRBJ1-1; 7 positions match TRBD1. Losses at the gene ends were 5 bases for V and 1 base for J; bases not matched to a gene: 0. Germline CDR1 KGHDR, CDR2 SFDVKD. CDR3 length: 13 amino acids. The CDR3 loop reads CATSGQGNTEAFF. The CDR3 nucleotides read TGTGCCACCAGTGGACAGGGGAACACTGAAGCTTTCTTT.

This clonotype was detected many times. The CDR3 spells CASSSRAMLEKLFF. CDR3 sequence (DNA): TGTGCCAGCAGTTCCAGGGCGATGCTTGAAAAACTGTTTTTT. This rearrangement joins TRBV6-2 or TRBV6-3 to TRBJ1-4; perhaps TRBD1 as D (5 bases). V was clipped by 4 bases and J by 7 bases, with 13 bases between them. Germline V gene lookup returns CDR1 MNHEY and CDR2 SVGEGT. This CDR3 has 14 amino acids.

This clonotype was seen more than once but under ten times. The CDR3 sequence: CASSLGPDIQYF. CDR3 nucleotides: TGTGCCAGCAGCTTAGGGCCGGACATTCAGTACTTC. The V and J genes are TRBV13 and TRBJ2-4; D gene uncertain. Deletions cut 0 bases from V and 8 bases from J, with 5 bases between. Germline lookup yields CDR1 PRHDT and CDR2 FYEKMQ (reference sequence). The CDR3 has 12 residues.

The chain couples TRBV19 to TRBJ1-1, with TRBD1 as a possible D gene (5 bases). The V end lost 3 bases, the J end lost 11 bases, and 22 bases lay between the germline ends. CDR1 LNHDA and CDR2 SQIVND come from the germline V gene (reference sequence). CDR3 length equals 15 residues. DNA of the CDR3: TGTGCCAGTAGTATGAGGGGCACGGGGTCCCCCTCGGCTTTCTTT. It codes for CASSMRGTGSPSAFF. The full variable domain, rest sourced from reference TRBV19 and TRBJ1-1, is DGGITQSPKYLFRKEGQNVTLSCEQNLNHDAMYWYRQDPGQGLRLIYYSQIVNDFQKGDIAEGYSVSREKKESFPLTVTSAQKNPTAFYLCASSMRGTGSPSAFFGQGTRLTVV.

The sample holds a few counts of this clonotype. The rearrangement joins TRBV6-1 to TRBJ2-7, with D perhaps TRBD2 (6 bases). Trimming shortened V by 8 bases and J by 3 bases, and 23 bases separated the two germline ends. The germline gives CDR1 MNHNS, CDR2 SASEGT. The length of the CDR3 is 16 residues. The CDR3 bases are TGTGCCAGCGAACCCCGGGGGTCGACGGGCGGCTACGAGCAGTACTTC. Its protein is CASEPRGSTGGYEQYF.

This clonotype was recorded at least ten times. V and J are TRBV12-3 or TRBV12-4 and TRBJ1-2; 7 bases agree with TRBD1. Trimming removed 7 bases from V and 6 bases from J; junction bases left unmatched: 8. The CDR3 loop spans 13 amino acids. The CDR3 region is CASTPDRVHGYTF. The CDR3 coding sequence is TGTGCCAGCACCCCTGACAGGGTGCATGGCTACACCTTC.

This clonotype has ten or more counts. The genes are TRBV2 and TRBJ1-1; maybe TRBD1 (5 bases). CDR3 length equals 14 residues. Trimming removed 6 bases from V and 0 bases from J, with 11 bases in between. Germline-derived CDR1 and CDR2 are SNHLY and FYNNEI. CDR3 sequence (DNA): TGTGCCAGCAGCCTTGACAGCATGAACACTGAAGCTTTCTTT. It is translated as CASSLDSMNTEAFF.

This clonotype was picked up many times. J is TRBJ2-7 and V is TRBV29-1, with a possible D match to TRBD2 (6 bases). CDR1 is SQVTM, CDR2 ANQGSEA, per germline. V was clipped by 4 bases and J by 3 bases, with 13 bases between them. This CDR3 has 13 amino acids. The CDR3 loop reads CSVVEGSDYEQYF. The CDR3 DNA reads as TGCAGCGTTGTGGAGGGGTCGGACTACGAGCAGTACTTC.

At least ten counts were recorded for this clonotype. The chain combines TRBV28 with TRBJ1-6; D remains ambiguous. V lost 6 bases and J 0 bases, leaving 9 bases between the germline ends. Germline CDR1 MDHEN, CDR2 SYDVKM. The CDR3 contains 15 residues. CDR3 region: CASSSGSSYNSPLHF. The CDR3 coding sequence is TGTGCCAGCAGCTCCGGGAGCTCCTATAATTCACCCCTCCACTTT.